Below, 26 T cell receptor beta chains from the same sample are listed, as sequenced in a study of technical replicates of blood from a handful of donors. Some clones are missing from TCRdb's copy, which holds only in-frame ones; the method was immunoSEQ multiplex PCR. The sample comprises tens of thousands of clones, roughly 90% of which are singletons, and 0.42% rests with the top ten. Sequencing was done on a sample of T cells isolated from PBMCs. Every receptor here comes from a human donor in good health.

V is TRBV6-1 and J is TRBJ2-3; the match to TRBD1 covers 7 bases. J lost 4 bases, V lost 2 bases, and 6 bases had no gene match. This CDR3 has 15 residues. In germline, CDR1 is MNHNS, CDR2 SASEGT. CDR3 protein: CASSELQGFSDTQYF. CDR3 bases: TGTGCCAGCAGTGAACTACAGGGGTTTTCAGATACGCAGTATTTT.

The table lists this clone with a count of one. The gene calls are TRBV27 and TRBJ1-1, with a tentative D call TRBD1 (5 bases). Germline loops: CDR1 MNHEY, CDR2 SMNVEV (reference sequence). CDR3 size: 13 residues. V dropped 3 bases and J dropped 11 bases, with 16 bases sitting between them. The CDR3 DNA reads TGTGCCAGCAGTTTCGGGGGTCCGCTGGGGGCTTTCTTT. It codes for CASSFGGPLGAFF.

This clone has a handful of counts. The V call is TRBV21-1, the J call TRBJ1-2. TRBV21-1 is marked as a pseudogene. CDR3 length equals 14 residues. The CDR3 loop is CASSTLRGVYGYTF. CDR3 coding DNA: TGTGCCAGCAGCACCCTACGTGGAGTCTATGGCTACACCTTC.

The chain uses TRBV6-5 and TRBJ2-1, with unresolved D. CDR1 and CDR2 (germline): MNHEY, SVGAGI. V lost 0 bases, J lost 9 bases, and 12 bases lay in between. The CDR3 contains 14 residues. Here the CDR3 reads CASSYSSLVGEQFF. CDR3 sequence (DNA): TGTGCCAGCAGTTACTCGAGTCTGGTTGGTGAGCAGTTCTTC.

The gene calls are TRBV15 and TRBJ2-5, with 15 bases fitting TRBD2. Trimming removed 1 base from V and 4 bases from J; junction bases left unmatched: 13. The germline CDR1 and CDR2 sequences are LNHNV and YYDKDF (reference sequence). The CDR3 is made up of 20 amino acids. The CDR3 loop reads CATSRGLGTSGRLLGETQYF. CDR3 nucleotides: TGTGCCACCAGCAGAGGCCTCGGGACTAGCGGGAGGCTTTTAGGAGAGACCCAGTACTTC.

The chain joins TRBV18 to TRBJ2-5; TRBD1 aligns across 9 bases. Unmatched junction bases numbered 12, after V lost 3 bases and J lost 4 bases. The germline gives CDR1 KGHSH, CDR2 LQKENI. This CDR3 has 17 amino acids. Here the CDR3 DNA reads TGTGCCAGCTCACCGAAAATTTCGACAGGGGGAACAGAGACCCAGTACTTC. It codes for CASSPKISTGGTETQYF.

This sequence joins TRBV14 and TRBJ2-5; 8 bases line up with TRBD1. The CDR3 has 15 residues. V lost 6 bases to trimming and J lost 1 base; unmatched junction nucleotides: 7. CDR1 is SGHDN, CDR2 FVKESK, per germline. CDR3 loop: CASSSGQGRQETQYF. CDR3 nucleotide sequence: TGTGCCAGCAGTTCAGGACAGGGCCGCCAAGAGACCCAGTACTTC.

This chain links TRBV2 with TRBJ1-2, with 9 bases that match TRBD1. Germline V lookup: CDR1 SNHLY, CDR2 FYNNEI. This CDR3 has 15 residues. With V trimmed by 2 bases and J by 4 bases, 5 bases remained unmatched. This chain's CDR3 is CASSENRGLGYGYTF. DNA of the CDR3: TGTGCCAGCAGTGAAAACAGGGGGCTCGGCTATGGCTACACCTTC.

The rearrangement links TRBV30 to TRBJ2-1; tentatively, D is TRBD2 (6 bases). V was trimmed by 1 base and J by 5 bases, leaving 12 bases between them. Germline V CDR1 and CDR2: GTSNPN, SVGIG (reference sequence). The CDR3 covers 14 residues. The CDR3 here is CAWSGWGDHNEQFF. The CDR3 bases are TGTGCCTGGAGTGGGTGGGGGGACCACAATGAGCAGTTCTTC.

This rearrangement joins TRBV5-6 to TRBJ2-2; D may be TRBD2 (5 bases). The CDR3 contains 15 residues. V lost 0 bases, J lost 13 bases, and 19 bases lay in between. Germline lookup yields CDR1 SGHDT and CDR2 YYEEEE. CDR3 bases: TGTGCCAGCAGCTTGGCCATGGCGTCGTTTGAGGGGCTGTTTTTT. Translating gives CASSLAMASFEGLFF.

This chain connects TRBV4-1 to TRBJ1-3; D unclear. There are 17 residues in the CDR3. Trimming took 1 base from V and 0 from J, leaving 13 bases between them. The germline CDR1 and CDR2 sequences are MGHRA and YSYEKL. The CDR3 reads CASSQGLNPSSGNTIYF. The CDR3 DNA reads TGCGCCAGCAGCCAAGGTTTAAACCCGAGCTCTGGAAACACCATATATTTT.

This clone was counted a few times. The rearrangement uses TRBV20-1 and TRBJ1-1; TRBD1 matches 9 bases. CDR3 length: 11 amino acids. CDR1 is DFQATT and CDR2 is SNEGSKA in the germline V gene (reference sequence). The trim removed 6 bases at V and 11 bases at J, leaving 7 bases unmatched. CDR3 nucleotides: TGCAGTGCGCCCGGGACAGGGCATGCTTTCTTT. Its translation: CSAPGTGHAFF.

The rearrangement uses TRBV7-9 and TRBJ2-1; TRBD2 aligns across 7 bases. This CDR3 contains 14 residues. Germline lookup yields CDR1 SEHNR and CDR2 FQNEAQ (reference sequence). The junction had 6 bases not matched to a gene; V was cut back by 5 bases and J by 5 bases. The CDR3 bases are TGTGCCAGCAGCCGGATAGCGGGCAACAATGAGCAGTTCTTC. Its protein product is CASSRIAGNNEQFF.

J is TRBJ1-1 and V is TRBV7-9; D is possibly TRBD1 (5 bases). V dropped 1 base and J dropped 6 bases, with 9 bases sitting between them. Germline V lookup: CDR1 SEHNR, CDR2 FQNEAQ (reference sequence). There are 13 residues in the CDR3. CDR3 coding DNA: TGTGCCAGCAGCTTAGGGGGCGAGGCTGAAGCTTTCTTT. Translating gives CASSLGGEAEAFF.

The chain is built from TRBV7-3 and TRBJ1-2; D is possibly TRBD1 (6 bases). CDR3 size: 13 residues. V lost 3 bases and J lost 7, with 12 bases in between. Per the germline V gene, CDR1 is SGHTA and CDR2 is FQGTGA. The CDR3 loop reads CASSLLQGSGYTF. CDR3 nucleotide sequence: TGTGCCAGCAGCTTGTTGCAGGGGAGTGGCTACACCTTC.

This rearrangement joins TRBV27 to TRBJ2-2, with 10 bases lining up with TRBD1. V was clipped by 4 bases and J by 6 bases; unmatched bases: 8. From germline, CDR1 is MNHEY and CDR2 SMNVEV (reference sequence). CDR3 size: 16 residues. For the CDR3, the DNA is TGTGCCAGCAGTTCGCTCACGGGACAGGGGCCCGGGGAGCTGTTTTTT. Protein sequence: CASSSLTGQGPGELFF.

The V and J genes are TRBV6-5 and TRBJ2-3; 14 bases line up with TRBD2. J gave up 5 bases and V 6 bases, and 1 base lay outside the gene matches. This CDR3 is 14 amino acids long. Germline lookup yields CDR1 MNHEY and CDR2 SVGAGI. The CDR3 protein is CASRGTSGRDTQYF. The DNA for the CDR3 is TGTGCCAGCAGGGGGACTAGCGGGAGAGATACGCAGTATTTT.

The V call is TRBV6-5, the J call TRBJ2-7, with TRBD1 matching 7 bases. The ends lost 6 bases at V and 6 bases at J; junction bases unmatched: 5. Germline-derived CDR1 and CDR2 are MNHEY and SVGAGI. This CDR3 is 12 amino acids long. The CDR3 bases are TGTGCCAGCAGGTCAGGGGGAGTCGAGCAGTACTTC. This translates into CASRSGGVEQYF.

The rearrangement uses TRBV7-9 and TRBJ2-1; D is ambiguous. The CDR3 length is 13 residues. V was pared by 0 bases and J by 8 bases, with 8 bases between. Germline CDR1 and CDR2: SEHNR and FQNEAQ (reference sequence). The CDR3 spells CASSLAGRYEQFF. The CDR3 bases are TGTGCCAGCAGCTTAGCAGGCAGGTATGAGCAGTTCTTC.

The V call is TRBV2, the J call TRBJ1-2, with 8 bases lining up with TRBD1. V shed 1 base, J shed 7 bases, and the junction held 5 bases outside the gene matches. The CDR3 is made up of 14 amino acids. CDR1 is SNHLY, CDR2 FYNNEI, per germline. The CDR3 region is CASSEGTGIFGYTF. The CDR3 DNA follows: TGTGCCAGCAGTGAAGGGACAGGGATTTTTGGCTACACCTTC. Variable domain in full (rest from reference TRBV2 and TRBJ1-2): EPEVTQTPSHQVTQMGQEVILRCVPISNHLYFYWYRQILGQKVEFLVSFYNNEISEKSEIFDDQFSVERPDGSNFTLKIRSTKLEDSAMYFCASSEGTGIFGYTFGSGTRLTVV.

The rearrangement joins TRBV9 to TRBJ2-5; 14 bases fit TRBD2. In germline, CDR1 is SGDLS, CDR2 YYNGEE. The CDR3 runs 16 residues. The junction had 3 bases not matched to a gene; V was cut back by 0 bases and J by 5 bases. The CDR3 sequence: CASSVGGLAGVETQYF. In DNA form, the CDR3 reads TGTGCCAGCAGCGTAGGGGGACTAGCGGGAGTCGAGACCCAGTACTTC.

The V call is TRBV10-3, the J call TRBJ2-1; 10 nucleotides agree with TRBD2. The CDR3 is 14 residues long. Germline trimming cut 4 bases from V and 9 bases from J; bases unmatched to any gene: 6. Germline values: CDR1 ENHRY, CDR2 SYGVKD. In nucleotides, the CDR3 is TGTGCCATCAGTGGGTCTAGCGGGAGTGGTGAGCAGTTCTTC. It specifies CAISGSSGSGEQFF.

This clone was seen once. Written as DNA, the CDR3 is TGCGCCAGCAGCCCCGACAGACAATCGAACACTGAAGCTTTCTTT. This gives the protein CASSPDRQSNTEAFF. The rearrangement links TRBV5-1 to TRBJ1-1; D perhaps matches TRBD1 (5 bases). Germline V CDR1 and CDR2: SGHRS, YFSETQ. The CDR3 is 15 amino acids. Trimming took 4 bases from V and 1 from J, leaving 14 bases between them.

The rearrangement links TRBV9 to TRBJ2-7, with TRBD2 matching over 8 bases. Germline trimming cut 4 bases from V and 3 bases from J; bases unmatched to any gene: 15. The CDR3 extends over 17 amino acids. Per the germline V gene, CDR1 is SGDLS and CDR2 is YYNGEE. CDR3 residues: CASSRGTELAGNYEQYF. CDR3 bases: TGTGCCAGCAGCCGCGGAACTGAGCTAGCGGGCAACTACGAGCAGTACTTC.

V is TRBV15 and J is TRBJ1-1; TRBD1 might be the D (5 bases). The CDR3 covers 15 residues. In germline, CDR1 is LNHNV, CDR2 YYDKDF (reference sequence). V was shortened by 0 bases and J by 3 bases, with 11 bases between the two germline ends. The chain's CDR3 is CATSRDTGSYTEAFF. The CDR3 coding sequence is TGTGCCACCAGCAGAGATACAGGCTCTTACACTGAAGCTTTCTTT.

The chain has TRBV30 and TRBJ1-1; 10 positions match TRBD1. CDR1 is GTSNPN and CDR2 is SVGIG in the germline V gene (reference sequence). The ends lost 0 bases at V and 5 bases at J; junction bases unmatched: 6. This CDR3 contains 15 residues. Here the CDR3 DNA reads TGTGCCTGGAGTGTGACAGGGGGCGTCTGGACTGAAGCTTTCTTT. Translated: CAWSVTGGVWTEAFF.